This T cell receptor (beta chain) stems from a study of cytomegalovirus exposure and HLA in healthy donors. CDR1 MGHDK and CDR2 SYGVNS come from the germline V gene. The CDR3 contains 14 residues. V was shortened by 2 bases and J by 2 bases, with 10 bases between the two germline ends. Points from the study as a whole: The study flagged fewer than 200 TCR beta chains as cytomegalovirus-associated.

With 60 Vbeta and 13 Jbeta primers, the PCR was carried out. Some clones are missing from TCRdb's copy, which holds only in-frame ones; the method was immunoSEQ multiplex PCR. Of around 190,000 clones in the sample, roughly four fifths are singletons; the top ten hold 1.9%. On this clone itself: Its specificity is not known.

The sequence derives from a man aged 30-40 years in good health and CMV-seronegative. The sequenced material came from PBMCs. The rearrangement links TRBV25-1 to TRBJ2-7, with D possibly matching TRBD2 (5 bases). CDR3 DNA sequence: TGTGCCAGCAGTGAACAGAGACTACCCTACGAGCAGTACTTC. Translation gives CASSEQRLPYEQYF.